This entry describes one TCR beta chain. CDR1 is SGHRS and CDR2 is YFSETQ in the germline V gene. The CDR3 spans 15 residues. V dropped 0 bases and J dropped 3; count of bases not matched to a gene: 4. The record originates from a study of blood T cell repertoires in COVID-19. Whole-study context: Researchers got acute and convalescent COVID-19 samples from the United States, Italy and Spain.

Clones were read by immunoSEQ multiplex PCR, and TCRdb kept only the in-frame ones, dropping some. The sample comprises 140,000 or so clones, about 90% of which are singletons, and approximately 35% rests with the top ten. The chain links TRBV5-1 to TRBJ2-5, with 8 positions matching TRBD1. This receptor was identified in a man between 45 and 60 years old who had recovered from COVID-19. The sample was peripheral blood. The CDR3 DNA sequence: TGCGCCAGCAGCTTGGCCGTGACAGGGGAAGAGACCCAGTACTTC. This sequence encodes CASSLAVTGEETQYF.